Each of the 21 T cell receptor beta chains below was sequenced from the same sample in a study of blood T cell repertoires in COVID-19. Measured with immunoSEQ multiplex PCR; TCRdb has only the in-frame clones, and not every one. The table has some 450,000 clones, around 90% seen once. Source material: peripheral blood. These receptor sequences come from a man aged 18 to 30 with COVID-19, enrolled during active disease.

The rearrangement uses TRBV5-8 and TRBJ2-7; TRBD1 is a possible D gene (6 bases). The germline CDR1 and CDR2 sequences are SGHTS and YDEGEE. The V end lost 4 bases, the J end lost 3 bases, and 14 bases lay between the germline ends. The CDR3 totals 14 residues. CDR3: CASSPNGQNYEQYF. CDR3 sequence (DNA): TGTGCCAGCAGCCCAAACGGACAGAACTACGAGCAGTACTTC.

This sequence joins TRBV5-5 and TRBJ2-4, with 7 bases fitting TRBD2. The CDR3 has 14 amino acids. Germline V gives CDR1 SGHKS, CDR2 YYEKEE (reference sequence). Germline trimming cut 3 bases from V and 9 bases from J; bases unmatched to any gene: 9. The CDR3 region has the DNA TGTGCCAGCAGCTCGGTAGTCGGGGGGTTCATTCAGTACTTC. Its translation: CASSSVVGGFIQYF.

V usage is TRBV6-5 and J usage is TRBJ2-2; D perhaps matches TRBD1 (5 bases). This CDR3 is 15 amino acids long. V dropped 4 bases and J dropped 1 base, with 10 bases sitting between them. Germline CDR1 and CDR2: MNHEY and SVGAGI. This CDR3 reads CASSLTALNTGELFF. The CDR3 DNA reads as TGTGCCAGCAGTTTGACAGCGCTGAACACCGGGGAGCTGTTTTTT.

This rearrangement joins TRBV6-5 to TRBJ1-1, with 7 bases aligning to TRBD1. J gave up 2 bases and V 10 bases, and 10 bases lay outside the gene matches. This CDR3 spans 14 amino acids. The germline V gene has CDR1 MNHEY and CDR2 SVGAGI. CDR3 in amino acids: CATTLGQPNTEAFF. DNA of the CDR3: TGTGCCACTACGCTGGGACAGCCTAACACTGAAGCTTTCTTT.

The rearrangement uses TRBV5-6 and TRBJ1-5; TRBD1 is a possible D gene (6 bases). V lost 1 base and J lost 4, with 12 bases in between. The CDR3 is 15 amino acids. Germline V CDR1 and CDR2: SGHDT, YYEEEE. The CDR3 here is CASSLFGQQNQPQHF. The DNA of the CDR3 is TGTGCCAGCAGCTTGTTCGGACAGCAGAATCAGCCCCAGCATTTT.

This rearrangement joins TRBV2 to TRBJ1-2; TRBD1 is a possible D gene (6 bases). Per the germline V gene, CDR1 is SNHLY and CDR2 is FYNNEI. The CDR3 runs 14 residues. V was trimmed by 5 bases and J by 8 bases, leaving 18 bases between them. CDR3 residues: CASSRDTRSRGYTF. CDR3 in DNA: TGTGCCAGCAGTCGGGACACCCGCTCGCGGGGCTACACCTTC.

V and J are TRBV11-2 and TRBJ2-7; unclear D gene. The CDR3 extends over 13 amino acids. Germline values: CDR1 SGHAT, CDR2 FQNNGV. Between the trimmed V and J ends, which lost 1 base and 3 bases, there was a span of 7 bases. The CDR3 DNA reads TGTGCCAGCAGCTTAGTGTACGGCTACGAGCAGTACTTC. This codes for CASSLVYGYEQYF.

The rearrangement uses TRBV28 and TRBJ2-2; possibly TRBD2 for D (7 bases). The V gene lost 3 bases and the J gene lost 4 bases, with 12 bases spanning the gap. This CDR3 spans 15 amino acids. Germline CDR1 is MDHEN and CDR2 is SYDVKM. CDR3 nucleotide sequence: TGTGCCAGCAGTTTTTTCGGGGGGCGCACCGGGGAGCTGTTTTTT. Residues: CASSFFGGRTGELFF.

This chain connects TRBV5-6 to TRBJ2-2; D may be TRBD2 (5 bases). From germline, CDR1 is SGHDT and CDR2 YYEEEE. The CDR3 loop spans 12 amino acids. Trimming stripped 5 bases from V and 7 bases from J, with 9 bases between. The CDR3 region has the DNA TGTGCCAGCAGGCTCGGAGGCGGGGAGCTGTTTTTT. It yields the protein CASRLGGGELFF.

This chain links TRBV29-1 with TRBJ1-2; D not certain. The V end lost 2 bases, the J end lost 8 bases, and 18 bases lay between the germline ends. The CDR3 length is 14 residues. Germline V gives CDR1 SQVTM, CDR2 ANQGSEA. DNA of the CDR3: TGCAGCGTTGAAAGTCACGGTAATATAGAGGGCTACACCTTC. The encoded protein is CSVESHGNIEGYTF.

V and J are TRBV10-2 and TRBJ2-3, with TRBD2 identical over 7 bases. Germline V CDR1 and CDR2: WSHSY, SAAADI. The V gene end was trimmed by 8 bases and the J gene end by 4 bases; junction bases not matched to a gene: 12. There are 15 residues in the CDR3. DNA for the CDR3: TGCGCCAGCTCCCAGTGGGGGGGAGGGGCAGATACGCAGTATTTT. Its translation: CASSQWGGGADTQYF.

This chain joins TRBV11-2 and TRBJ2-2; weak D call: TRBD1 (6 bases). Trimming left V 5 bases short and J 4 bases short, with 11 bases between. This CDR3 has 14 residues. Germline V gives CDR1 SGHAT, CDR2 FQNNGV. The CDR3 sequence: CASSPGTRTGELFF. The CDR3 DNA is TGTGCCAGCAGCCCCGGGACACGCACCGGGGAGCTGTTTTTT.

As regards this clone: Within the sample, other DNA sequences also encode this same CDR3. This rearrangement joins TRBV7-9 to TRBJ1-1, with TRBD1 matching over 7 bases. The V and J ends lost 5 bases and 2 bases, in that order; junction bases with no gene match: 5. The CDR3 is 14 amino acids. CDR1 and CDR2 from the germline V gene are SEHNR and FQNEAQ (reference sequence). Here the CDR3 DNA reads TGTGCCAGCAGCCCCAGACAGGGAAACACTGAAGCTTTCTTT. Protein product: CASSPRQGNTEAFF.

In its sample, this clone was seen a few times. This rearrangement joins TRBV5-4 to TRBJ2-1, with a tentative D call TRBD2 (6 bases). Germline V gives CDR1 SGHNT, CDR2 YYREEE (reference sequence). The CDR3 contains 13 residues. V dropped 2 bases and J dropped 10 bases, with 13 bases sitting between them. The chain's CDR3 is CASSFHAGPEQFF. For the CDR3, the DNA is TGTGCCAGCAGCTTTCACGCGGGGCCGGAGCAGTTCTTC.

J is TRBJ2-7 and V is TRBV12-1; TRBD2, as called in the table, went unchecked against the DNA. TRBV12-1 is a pseudogene segment. The CDR3 length is 15 residues. The CDR3 DNA sequence: TGTGCCAGCAGCGAAATATGCGCGGGCCGTCGTCAGCAGTACTTC. This translates into CASSEICAGRRQQYF.

There are a few counts of this clone. The J gene is TRBJ1-2, the V gene TRBV6-5; TRBD1 might be the D (5 bases). Trimming shortened V by 2 bases and J by 4 bases, and 5 bases separated the two germline ends. The CDR3 consists of 12 residues. Looked up from germline, CDR1 is MNHEY and CDR2 is SVGAGI. CDR3 sequence (DNA): TGTGCCAGCAGTTACAGGGGCTATGGCTACACCTTC. This encodes CASSYRGYGYTF.

The count of this clone is one. The chain links TRBV30 to TRBJ2-3; 8 nucleotides align to TRBD1. The ends lost 1 base at V and 1 base at J; junction bases unmatched: 1. Germline loops: CDR1 GTSNPN, CDR2 SVGIG (reference sequence). CDR3 length: 14 residues. Here the CDR3 reads CAWSEGQGTDTQYF. CDR3 nucleotide sequence: TGTGCCTGGAGTGAGGGACAGGGCACAGATACGCAGTATTTT.

This clone was picked up one time. The V and J genes are TRBV19 and TRBJ1-4; the match to TRBD1 covers 10 bases. Trimming took 3 bases from V and 9 from J; bases not matched to a gene: 16. The CDR3 loop spans 18 amino acids. CDR1 and CDR2 from the germline V gene are LNHDA and SQIVND (reference sequence). DNA of the CDR3: TGTGCCAGTAGTATGGTGGGACAGGGGACGGTCGCAGGGCAAAAACTGTTTTTT. Protein: CASSMVGQGTVAGQKLFF.

This clone showed up just once. This chain connects TRBV7-9 to TRBJ2-2; 7 bases fit TRBD1. This CDR3 spans 13 amino acids. After removal of 5 bases from V and 7 bases from J, the junction contained 4 bases not matched to a gene. The germline gives CDR1 SEHNR, CDR2 FQNEAQ (reference sequence). In DNA, the CDR3 is TGTGCCAGCAGCCTTACAGGGGTCGGGGAGCTGTTTTTT. It codes for CASSLTGVGELFF.

This chain connects TRBV2 to TRBJ1-4, with 8 bases lining up with TRBD1. V shed 4 bases and J 4 bases; nucleotides not matched to a gene: 5. CDR1 SNHLY and CDR2 FYNNEI come from the germline V gene. This CDR3 spans 15 amino acids. The CDR3 coding sequence is TGTGCCAGCAGTGGCAGGGGGCAACTTAATGAAAAACTGTTTTTT. It encodes CASSGRGQLNEKLFF.

The J gene is TRBJ2-1, the V gene TRBV3-1 (or the pseudogene TRBV3-2), with TRBD2 identical over 11 bases. Trimming took 4 bases from V and 4 from J; bases not matched to a gene: 3. The CDR3 has 15 residues. From germline, CDR1 is LGHDT and CDR2 YNNKEL (reference sequence). For the CDR3, the DNA is TGTGCCAGCAGCCGCGGGACTAGCGGTTACAATGAGCAGTTCTTC. This encodes CASSRGTSGYNEQFF.